The 11 T cell receptor beta chains given below trace back to one sample, sequenced in a study of tumor-infiltrating lymphocytes in primary liver carcinoma. Between roughly 20 and 33 mg of unsorted bulk tissue served as the source from which RNA and DNA were co-extracted. Starting material of about 0.45 ug total RNA yielded TCR beta cDNA via a constant-region primer. Amplification in three nested multiplex PCR rounds with slightly modified ARM-PCR gave rise to TCR beta libraries. The study ran its first two PCR rounds for approximately 10 cycles each, using TRBV1-TRBV30 forward primers and a C-beta reverse primer. TCRdb fed the multiplex PCR reads into MiXCR, producing one record per CDR3 protein. The sample shows more than 100,000 distinct CDR3 sequences, about two thirds of them seen only once. Sequenced sample: tumor-adjacent normal liver tissue. The receptors were sampled from a woman in her sixties or seventies with primary liver carcinoma and hepatitis B virus infection.

In its sample, this clonotype was seen many times. The chain uses TRBV6-5 and TRBJ1-5, with 9 bases fitting TRBD1. Germline CDR1 MNHEY, CDR2 SVGAGI. V dropped 5 bases and J dropped 4; count of bases not matched to a gene: 15. The CDR3 sequence is 18 residues long. In DNA, the CDR3 is TGTGCCAGCAGTACAAACCCCCTCGGGACAGGGCGAAATCAGCCCCAGCATTTT. This sequence encodes CASSTNPLGTGRNQPQHF.

Concerning this clonotype itself: Lacking the conserved final phenylalanine or tryptophan, this CDR3 likely reflects a read error. The chain combines TRBV28 with TRBJ2-7; D is possibly TRBD1 (6 bases). This CDR3 is built from 14 residues. The V gene's germline CDR1 is MDHEN and CDR2 SYDVKM. With 3 bases removed from V and 10 bases from J, the gap between germline ends came to 19 bases. The DNA of the CDR3 is TGTGCCAGCAGTTTCAGTGACAGGTTTTCTTCCCAGTACCTC. It yields the protein CASSFSDRFSSQYL.

Details on this clonotype: The junction departs from germline at one end; a sequencing error may be responsible. The chain combines TRBV11-2 with TRBJ1-2; perhaps TRBD1 as D (5 bases). Germline CDR1 and CDR2: SGHAT and FQNNGV. This CDR3 contains 13 residues. CDR3 sequence reads: CASSLGARFGYTF. DNA for the CDR3: TGTGCTAGCAGCTTAGGGGCCAGATTTGGCTACACCTTC. Full variable domain (missing parts from reference TRBV11-2 and TRBJ1-2): EAGVAQSPRYKIIEKRQSVAFWCNPISGHATLYWYQQILGQGPKLLIQFQNNGVVDDSQLPKDRFSAERLKGVDSTLKIQPAKLEDSAVYLCASSLGARFGYTFGSGTRLTVV.

Details on this clonotype: One end of the junction varies from germline; a read error may be responsible. The CDR3 protein is CASTELGAEDDEQFF. The DNA for the CDR3 is TGTGCCAGCACTGAATTAGGGGCGGAGGACGATGAGCAGTTCTTC. The chain carries TRBV6-1 and TRBJ2-1, with D possibly called TRBD1 or TRBD2 (5 bases each). CDR1 and CDR2 from the germline V gene are MNHNS and SASEGT. This CDR3 is built from 15 residues.

A note on this clonotype: Sequence at one end of the junction differs from germline and may be a read error. The V gene is TRBV4-1, the J gene TRBJ1-5; D not resolved. The CDR3 loop spans 14 amino acids. Germline V lookup: CDR1 MGHRA, CDR2 YSYEKL. CDR3 in DNA: TGCGCCAGCAACCAAGAAGCGAGGGTTCAGCCCCAGCATTTT. Protein product: CASNQEARVQPQHF.

The rearrangement uses TRBV7-3 and TRBJ2-3, with TRBD2 matching over 14 bases. V was clipped by 1 base and J by 0 bases; unmatched bases: 6. Germline lookup yields CDR1 SGHTA and CDR2 FQGTGA. The CDR3 covers 19 residues. The CDR3 sequence is CASSLMGTSGSRSTDTQYF. In DNA, the CDR3 is TGTGCCAGCAGCTTAATGGGGACTAGCGGGAGTCGGAGCACAGATACGCAGTATTTT.

This clonotype appeared many times. The chain carries TRBV10-3 and TRBJ1-5; D may be TRBD1 (6 bases). Deletions cut 11 bases from V and 4 bases from J, with 15 bases between. The CDR3 runs 13 residues. Germline loops: CDR1 ENHRY, CDR2 SYGVKD. CDR3 DNA: TGTGCCGTTGGGGGGCAGGAGAATCAGCCCCAGCATTTT. Its translation: CAVGGQENQPQHF.

The V and J genes are TRBV29-1 and TRBJ2-1; 14 nucleotides line up with TRBD2. The CDR3 sequence is 17 residues long. Germline loops: CDR1 SQVTM, CDR2 ANQGSEA. In DNA, the CDR3 is TGCATCGCTGATGGGTATCGGACTAGCGGGAGGAGGGATGAGCAGTTCTTC. Protein: CIADGYRTSGRRDEQFF.

Here the CDR3 DNA reads TGTGCCAGCAGTGAAACTGGACGCTACAATGAGCAGTTCTTC. This translates into CASSETGRYNEQFF. The V call is TRBV2, the J call TRBJ2-1; no clear D. Trimming left V 2 bases short and J 3 bases short, with 8 bases between. In germline, CDR1 is SNHLY, CDR2 FYNNEI. The CDR3 extends over 14 amino acids.

Details on this clonotype: At one of its ends the junction is not consistent with the germline gene, which may arise from a read error. The gene calls are TRBV6-6 and TRBJ1-4; 7 nucleotides align to TRBD1. The germline CDR1 and CDR2 sequences are MNHNY and SVGAGI (reference sequence). CDR3 length: 14 residues. CDR3 sequence (DNA): TGTACCAGCAGAAGACAGGGCCAGGAGGAAAAACTGTTTTTT. It encodes CTSRRQGQEEKLFF.

As for this clonotype: Without the conserved terminal phenylalanine or tryptophan, this CDR3 likely stems from a read error. The CDR3 coding sequence is TGTAGAGTTGAGGGGACTAGCGGGGGGGAGACCCAGTACTCC. Its translation: CRVEGTSGGETQYS. The rearrangement joins TRBV29-1 to TRBJ2-5; 15 bases are a match to TRBD2. Germline V lookup: CDR1 SQVTM, CDR2 ANQGSEA. CDR3 size: 14 residues.